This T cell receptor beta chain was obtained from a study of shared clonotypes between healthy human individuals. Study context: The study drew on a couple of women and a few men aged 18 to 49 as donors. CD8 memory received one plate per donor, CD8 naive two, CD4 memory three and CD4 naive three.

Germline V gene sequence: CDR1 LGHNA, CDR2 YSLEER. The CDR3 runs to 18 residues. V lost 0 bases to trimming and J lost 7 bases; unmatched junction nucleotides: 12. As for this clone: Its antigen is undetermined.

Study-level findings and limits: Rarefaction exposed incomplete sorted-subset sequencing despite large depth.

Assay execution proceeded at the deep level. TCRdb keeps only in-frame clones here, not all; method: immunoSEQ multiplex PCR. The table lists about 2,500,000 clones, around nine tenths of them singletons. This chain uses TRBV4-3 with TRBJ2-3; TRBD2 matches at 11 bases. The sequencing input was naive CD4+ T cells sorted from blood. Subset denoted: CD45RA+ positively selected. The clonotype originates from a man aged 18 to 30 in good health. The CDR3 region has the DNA TGCGCCAGCAGCCAAGATCCCCCGGGACTAGCGGCCCAGTATACGCAGTATTTT. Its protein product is CASSQDPPGLAAQYTQYF.